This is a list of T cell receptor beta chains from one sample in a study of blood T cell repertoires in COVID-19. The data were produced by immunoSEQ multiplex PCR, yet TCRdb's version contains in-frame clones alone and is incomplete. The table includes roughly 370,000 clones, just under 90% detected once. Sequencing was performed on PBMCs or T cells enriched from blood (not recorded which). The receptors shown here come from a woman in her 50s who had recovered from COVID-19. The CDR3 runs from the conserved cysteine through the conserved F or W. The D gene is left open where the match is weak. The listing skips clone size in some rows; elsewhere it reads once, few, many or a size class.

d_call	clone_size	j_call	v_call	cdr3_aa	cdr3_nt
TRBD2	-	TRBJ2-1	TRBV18	CASSPLPSGGGSSYNEQFF	TGTGCCAGCTCACCACTGCCTAGCGGGGGGGGGAGCTCCTACAATGAGCAGTTCTTC
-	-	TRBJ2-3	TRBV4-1	CASSQTAIGGGYTQYF	TGCGCCAGCAGCCAAACCGCGATTGGGGGCGGTTATACGCAGTATTTT
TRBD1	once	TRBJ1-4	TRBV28	CASSFTGVPQREKLFF	TGTGCCAGCAGTTTTACAGGGGTCCCCCAACGAGAAAAACTGTTTTTT
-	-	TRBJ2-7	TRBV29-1	CSVVAQSSYEQYF	TGCAGCGTTGTGGCCCAAAGCTCCTACGAGCAGTACTTC
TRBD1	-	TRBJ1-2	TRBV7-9	CASTRDGQGLSGYTF	TGTGCCAGCACCAGGGATGGACAGGGCCTCTCTGGCTACACCTTC
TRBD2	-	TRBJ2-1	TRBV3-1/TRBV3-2	CASSQDRASGGFEQFF	TGTGCCAGCAGCCAAGATAGGGCTAGCGGGGGGTTTGAGCAGTTCTTC
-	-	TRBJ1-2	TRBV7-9	CASSLSAGALYGYTF	TGTGCCAGCAGCTTATCAGCGGGGGCGTTGTATGGCTACACCTTC
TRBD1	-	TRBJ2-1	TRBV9	CASSPGTGRSEQFF	TGTGCCAGCAGCCCCGGGACAGGGAGGAGTGAGCAGTTCTTC
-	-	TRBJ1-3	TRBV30	CAWGVQGVSGNTIYF	TGTGCCTGGGGAGTACAGGGCGTCTCTGGAAACACCATATATTTT
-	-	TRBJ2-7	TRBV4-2	CASSPGVFYEQYF	TGTGCCAGCAGCCCCGGGGTCTTCTACGAGCAGTACTTC
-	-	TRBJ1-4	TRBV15	CATSRGAQVAYNEKLFF	TGTGCCACCAGCAGAGGAGCCCAAGTCGCTTATAATGAAAAACTGTTTTTT
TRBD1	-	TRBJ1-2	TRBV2	CASSTGQGQGYTF	TGTGCCAGCAGTACCGGACAGGGTCAAGGCTACACCTTC
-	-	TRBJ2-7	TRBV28	CASSFRGYEQYF	TGTGCCAGCAGTTTCCGGGGGTACGAGCAGTACTTC
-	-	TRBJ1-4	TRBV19	CASSDKNRMNEKLFF	TGTGCCAGTAGTGATAAGAACAGAATGAATGAAAAACTGTTTTTT
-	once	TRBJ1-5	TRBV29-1	CSVENGRDQPQHF	TGCAGCGTTGAAAATGGGAGGGATCAGCCCCAGCATTTT
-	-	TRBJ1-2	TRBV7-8	CASSPRGYGYTF	TGTGCCAGCAGCCCCCGAGGGTATGGCTACACCTTC
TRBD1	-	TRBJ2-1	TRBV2	CASRQTGMDEQFF	TGTGCCAGCAGACAGACAGGGATGGATGAGCAGTTCTTC
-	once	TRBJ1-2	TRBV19	CASSSGEYGYTF	TGTGCCAGTAGTTCAGGGGAGTACGGCTACACCTTC
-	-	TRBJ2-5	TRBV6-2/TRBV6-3	CASSYGTYQETQYF	TGTGCCAGCAGTTACGGGACTTATCAAGAGACCCAGTACTTC
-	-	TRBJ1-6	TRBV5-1	CASSLDSLGGPLHF	TGCGCCAGCAGCTTGGATTCCTTAGGAGGTCCCCTCCACTTT
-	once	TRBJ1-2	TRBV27	CASSFQGSYGYTF	TGTGCCAGCAGTTTCCAGGGGTCCTATGGCTACACCTTC
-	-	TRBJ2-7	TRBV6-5	CASTVNSYEQYF	TGTGCCAGCACCGTTAACTCCTACGAGCAGTACTTC
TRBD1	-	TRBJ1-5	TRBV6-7	CAGRTGDGADQPQHF	TGTGCCGGGCGGACAGGGGATGGGGCCGACCAGCCCCAGCATTTT
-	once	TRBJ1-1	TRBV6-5	CASSPQGRNTEAFF	TGTGCCAGCAGTCCTCAGGGCAGGAACACTGAAGCTTTCTTT
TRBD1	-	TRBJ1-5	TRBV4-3	CASSQDRGLHQPQHF	TGCGCCAGCAGCCAAGACAGGGGGCTCCATCAGCCCCAGCATTTT
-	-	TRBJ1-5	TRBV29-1	CSVRPGETRVYSNQPQHF	TGCAGCGTCCGGCCCGGGGAGACGCGGGTATATAGCAATCAGCCCCAGCATTTT
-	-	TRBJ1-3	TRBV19	CASSEQASGRGNTIYF	TGTGCCAGTTCCGAACAGGCGTCAGGGCGTGGAAACACCATATATTTT
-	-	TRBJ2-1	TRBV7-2	CASSGGGRYNEQFF	TGTGCCAGCAGTGGCGGGGGCCGGTACAATGAGCAGTTCTTC
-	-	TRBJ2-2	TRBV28	CASSFGQNANTGELFF	TGTGCCAGCAGCTTCGGACAGAACGCGAACACCGGGGAGCTGTTTTTT
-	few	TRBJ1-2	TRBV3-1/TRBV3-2	CASSQELTTNYGYTF	TGTGCCAGCAGCCAAGAGTTGACAACTAACTATGGCTACACCTTC
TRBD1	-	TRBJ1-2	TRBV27	CASSYRDRDGYTF	TGTGCCAGCAGTTACCGGGACAGGGACGGCTACACCTTC
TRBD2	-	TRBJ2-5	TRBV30	CAWTPWLTSGQETQYF	TGTGCCTGGACCCCGTGGTTAACTAGCGGTCAAGAGACCCAGTACTTC
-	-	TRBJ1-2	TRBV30	CAWSLYGTTTNYGYTF	TGTGCCTGGAGTCTCTACGGGACAACAACTAACTATGGCTACACCTTC
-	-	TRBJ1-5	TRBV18	CASSPAGHNQPQHF	TGTGCCAGCTCCCCGGCAGGACACAATCAGCCCCAGCATTTT
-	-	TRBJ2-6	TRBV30	CAWTVGSGANVLTF	TGTGCCTGGACGGTAGGGAGTGGGGCCAACGTCCTGACTTTC
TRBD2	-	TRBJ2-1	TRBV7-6	CASSSQAGGVGEQFF	TGTGCCAGCAGCTCCCAGGCGGGGGGAGTGGGGGAGCAGTTCTTC
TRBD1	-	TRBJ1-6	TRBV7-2	CASSLARTGNSPLHF	TGTGCCAGCAGCTTAGCCCGGACAGGGAATTCACCCCTCCACTTT
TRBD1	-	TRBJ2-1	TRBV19	CASSKDRATSYNEQFF	TGTGCCAGTAGTAAGGACAGGGCAACCTCCTACAATGAGCAGTTCTTC
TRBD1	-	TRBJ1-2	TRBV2	CASKGTGYGYTF	TGTGCCAGCAAGGGGACAGGGTATGGCTACACCTTC